This entry features one T cell receptor (beta chain) sequence. The target antigen is unknown. The record originates from a study of T cell responses to AZD1222 COVID-19 vaccine. Study outcomes and limitations: Only a handful of AZD1222 recipients were seropositive at baseline. Researchers took repertoire samples only after the peak T cell response had come.

The assay was immunoSEQ multiplex PCR, and TCRdb's table has in-frame clones only and misses some. The sample holds around 65,000 clones, over 80% seen once. V was pared by 0 bases and J by 0 bases, with 12 bases between. In germline, CDR1 is MGHRA, CDR2 YSYEKL. The CDR3 has 18 amino acids. The source material was peripheral blood, sampled 28 days after the second AZD1222 dose. This clonotype originated in an adult who received the AZD1222 COVID-19 vaccine. The rearrangement uses TRBV4-1 and TRBJ1-6; maybe TRBD1 (5 bases). As DNA, the CDR3 is TGCGCCAGCAGCCAAGAGGGACCACCTAGCTCCTATAATTCACCCCTCCACTTT. It codes for CASSQEGPPSSYNSPLHF.